The T cell receptor (beta chain) described here comes from a study of blood T cells in healthy people across ages. Study-wide findings and caveats: Older age went with lower TCR beta diversity per million T cells, in a roughly linear way.

The V and J ends lost 0 bases and 3 bases respectively, with 9 bases between them. The CDR3 is made up of 13 amino acids. Germline CDR1 and CDR2: SQVTM and ANQGSEA. Primers used in a second PCR of about 7 to 12 cycles were a sample-barcoded 5' primer and a J-beta primer mix. One entry per CDR3 protein results from TCRdb running MiXCR on the 5' RACE reads. The table has roughly 1,100,000 distinct CDR3 sequences, roughly a quarter seen once; the top ten hold about 0.72%. Donors were systemically healthy Caucasian individuals from Russia aged about 6 to 95 years. Notes on this clonotype: The antigen is unknown.

The sample was also linked to a second study, of T cells of mothers and their children. That publication notes: The study found slightly higher but non-significant overlap in related versus unrelated mother-child pairs.

This rearrangement joins TRBV29-1 to TRBJ2-7, with D possibly matching TRBD1 (6 bases). The receptor was isolated from a girl aged 2 to 10 in good health. The sample taken for sequencing was blood. This CDR3 is CSVEDSRGYEQYF. The CDR3 nucleotides are TGCAGCGTTGAAGATTCCAGGGGCTACGAGCAGTACTTC.